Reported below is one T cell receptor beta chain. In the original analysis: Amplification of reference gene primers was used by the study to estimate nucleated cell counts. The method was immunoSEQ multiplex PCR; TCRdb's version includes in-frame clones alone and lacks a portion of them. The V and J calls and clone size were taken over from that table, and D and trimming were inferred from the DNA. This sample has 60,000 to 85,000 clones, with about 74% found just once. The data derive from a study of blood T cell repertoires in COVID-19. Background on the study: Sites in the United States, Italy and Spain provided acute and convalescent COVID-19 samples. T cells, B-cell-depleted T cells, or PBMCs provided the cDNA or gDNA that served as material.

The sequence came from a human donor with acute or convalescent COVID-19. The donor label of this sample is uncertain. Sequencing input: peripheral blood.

The CDR3 reads CASSLVGAAYSNQPQHF. In DNA, the CDR3 is TGTGCCAGCAGCTTAGTTGGGGCAGCTTATAGCAATCAGCCCCAGCATTTT. The chain recombines TRBV7-9 with TRBJ1-5, with TRBD1 as a possible D gene (5 bases). V shed 1 base and J shed 0 bases, with 13 bases lying between them. Germline CDR1 and CDR2: SEHNR and FQNEAQ (reference sequence). This CDR3 has 17 amino acids.